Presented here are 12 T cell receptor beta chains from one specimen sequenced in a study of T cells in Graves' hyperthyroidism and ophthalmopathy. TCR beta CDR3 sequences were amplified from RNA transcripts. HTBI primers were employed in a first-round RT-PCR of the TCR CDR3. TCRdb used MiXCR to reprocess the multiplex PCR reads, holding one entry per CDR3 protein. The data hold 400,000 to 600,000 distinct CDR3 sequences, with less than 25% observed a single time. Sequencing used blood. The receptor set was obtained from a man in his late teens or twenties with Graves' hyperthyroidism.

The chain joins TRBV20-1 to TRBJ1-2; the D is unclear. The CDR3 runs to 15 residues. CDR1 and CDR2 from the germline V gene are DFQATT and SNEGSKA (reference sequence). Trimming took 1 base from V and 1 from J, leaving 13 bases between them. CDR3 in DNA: TGCAGTGCTAGAGGTGTTCGACAAAGTAACTATGGCTACACCTTC. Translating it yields CSARGVRQSNYGYTF.

CDR3 residues: CASIPSEAGELFF. The CDR3 DNA reads as TGTGCCAGCATTCCGTCAGAGGCCGGGGAGCTGTTTTTT. The chain recombines TRBV27 with TRBJ2-2; D unresolved. The length of the CDR3 is 13 residues. Deletions cut 7 bases from V and 6 bases from J, with 12 bases between. CDR1 and CDR2 from the germline V gene are MNHEY and SMNVEV (reference sequence).

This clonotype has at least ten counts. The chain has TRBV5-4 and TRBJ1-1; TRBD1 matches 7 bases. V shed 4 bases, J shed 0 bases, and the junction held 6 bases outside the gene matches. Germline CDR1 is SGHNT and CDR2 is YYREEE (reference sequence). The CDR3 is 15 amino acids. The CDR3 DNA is TGTGCCAGCAGCGTTTTGACAGGGATGAACACTGAAGCTTTCTTT. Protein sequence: CASSVLTGMNTEAFF.

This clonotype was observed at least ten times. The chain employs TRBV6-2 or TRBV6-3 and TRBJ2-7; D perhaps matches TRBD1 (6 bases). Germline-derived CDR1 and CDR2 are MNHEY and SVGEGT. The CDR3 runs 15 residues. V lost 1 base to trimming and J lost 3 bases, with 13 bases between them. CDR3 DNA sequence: TGTGCCAGCAGTTACTTGGACAAGGGGGTCTACGAGCAGTACTTC. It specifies CASSYLDKGVYEQYF.

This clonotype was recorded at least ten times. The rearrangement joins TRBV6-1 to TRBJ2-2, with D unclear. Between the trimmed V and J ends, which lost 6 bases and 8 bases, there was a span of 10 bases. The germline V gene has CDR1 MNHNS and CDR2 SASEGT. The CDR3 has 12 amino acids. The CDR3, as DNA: TGTGCCAGCAGCCATGACAATGGGGAGCTGTTTTTT. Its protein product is CASSHDNGELFF.

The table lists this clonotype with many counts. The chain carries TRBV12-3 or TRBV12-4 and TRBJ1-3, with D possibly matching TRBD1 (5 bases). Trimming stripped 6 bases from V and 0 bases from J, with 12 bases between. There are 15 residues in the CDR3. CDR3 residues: CASSLGGASGNTIYF. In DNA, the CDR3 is TGTGCCAGCAGCCTCGGCGGGGCCTCTGGAAACACCATATATTTT.

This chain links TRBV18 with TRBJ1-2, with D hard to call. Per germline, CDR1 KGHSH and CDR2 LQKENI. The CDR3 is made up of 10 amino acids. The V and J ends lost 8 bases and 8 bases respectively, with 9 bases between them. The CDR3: CASPPLGYTF. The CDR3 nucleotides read TGTGCCAGCCCCCCTTTAGGCTACACCTTC. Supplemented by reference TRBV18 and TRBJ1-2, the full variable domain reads NAGVMQNPRHLVRRRGQEARLRCSPMKGHSHVYWYRQLPEEGLKFMVYLQKENIIDESGMPKERFSAEFPKEGPSILRIQQVVRGDSAAYFCASPPLGYTFGSGTRLTVV.

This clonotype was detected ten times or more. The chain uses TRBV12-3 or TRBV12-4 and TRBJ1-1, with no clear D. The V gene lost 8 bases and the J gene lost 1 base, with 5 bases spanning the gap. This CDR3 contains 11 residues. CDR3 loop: CASCWNTEAFF. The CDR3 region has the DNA TGTGCCAGCTGTTGGAACACTGAAGCTTTCTTT.

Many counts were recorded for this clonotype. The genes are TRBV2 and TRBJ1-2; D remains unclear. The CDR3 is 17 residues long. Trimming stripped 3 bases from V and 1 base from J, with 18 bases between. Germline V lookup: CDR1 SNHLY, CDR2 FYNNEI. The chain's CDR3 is CASSEFQARWDNYGYTF. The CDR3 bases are TGTGCCAGCAGTGAGTTTCAGGCACGGTGGGATAACTATGGCTACACCTTC.

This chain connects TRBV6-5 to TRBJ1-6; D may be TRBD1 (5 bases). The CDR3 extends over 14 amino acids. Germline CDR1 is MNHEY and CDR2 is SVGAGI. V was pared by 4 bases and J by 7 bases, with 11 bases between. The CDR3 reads CASSSPGLNSPLHF. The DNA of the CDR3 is TGTGCCAGCAGTTCCCCAGGGTTAAATTCACCCCTCCACTTT.

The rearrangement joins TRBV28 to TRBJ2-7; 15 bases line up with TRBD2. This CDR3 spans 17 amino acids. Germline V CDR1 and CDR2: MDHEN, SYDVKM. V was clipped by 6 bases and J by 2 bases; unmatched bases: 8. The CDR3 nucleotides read TGTGCCAGCAGCGCAGGACTAGCGGGAGGGCCGCCCTACGAGCAGTACTTC. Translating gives CASSAGLAGGPPYEQYF.

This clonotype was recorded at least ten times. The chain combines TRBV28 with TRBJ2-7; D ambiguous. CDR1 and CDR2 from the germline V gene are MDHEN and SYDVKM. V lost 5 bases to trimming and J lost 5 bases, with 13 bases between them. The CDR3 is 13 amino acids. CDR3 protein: CASSRVEPHEQYF. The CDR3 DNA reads TGTGCCAGCAGTCGGGTTGAGCCCCACGAGCAGTACTTC.